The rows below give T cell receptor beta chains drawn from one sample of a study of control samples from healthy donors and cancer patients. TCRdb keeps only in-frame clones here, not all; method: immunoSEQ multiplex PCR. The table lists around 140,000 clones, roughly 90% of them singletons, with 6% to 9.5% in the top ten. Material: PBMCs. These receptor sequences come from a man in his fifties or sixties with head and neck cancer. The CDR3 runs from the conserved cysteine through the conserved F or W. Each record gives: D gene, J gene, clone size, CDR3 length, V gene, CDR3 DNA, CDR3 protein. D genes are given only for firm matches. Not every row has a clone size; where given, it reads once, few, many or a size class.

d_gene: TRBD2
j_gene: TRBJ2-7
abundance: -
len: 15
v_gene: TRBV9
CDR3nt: TGTGCCAGCAGCGTAGGCGGGGGGCGCGTGTACGAGCAGTACTTC
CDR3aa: CASSVGGGRVYEQYF

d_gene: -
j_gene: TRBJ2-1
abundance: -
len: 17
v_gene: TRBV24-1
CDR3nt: TGTGCCACCAGTGATCCGAGGGGCGCGCTCCCCTACAATGAGCAGTTCTTC
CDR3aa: CATSDPRGALPYNEQFF

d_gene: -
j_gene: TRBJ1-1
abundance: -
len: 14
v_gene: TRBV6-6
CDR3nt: TGTGCCAGCAGTTACTTGGGGGTGGAGGCTGAAGCTTTCTTT
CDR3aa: CASSYLGVEAEAFF

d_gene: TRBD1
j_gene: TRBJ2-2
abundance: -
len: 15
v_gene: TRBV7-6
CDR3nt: TGTGCCAGCAGCCGCAGGGGGCTCGACACCGGGGAGCTGTTTTTT
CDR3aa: CASSRRGLDTGELFF

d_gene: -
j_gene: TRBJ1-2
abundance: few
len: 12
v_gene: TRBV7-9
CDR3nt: TGTGCCAGCAGCTTAGTCGGATATGGCTACACCTTC
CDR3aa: CASSLVGYGYTF

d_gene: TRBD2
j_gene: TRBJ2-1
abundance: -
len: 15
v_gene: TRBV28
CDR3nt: TGTGCCAGCAGTTTCGGACCTAGCGGGTACAATGAGCAGTTCTTC
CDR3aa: CASSFGPSGYNEQFF

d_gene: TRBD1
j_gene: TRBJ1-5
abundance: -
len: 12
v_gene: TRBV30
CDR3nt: TGTGCCTGGGGGGACAGAAATCAGCCCCAGCATTTT
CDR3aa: CAWGDRNQPQHF

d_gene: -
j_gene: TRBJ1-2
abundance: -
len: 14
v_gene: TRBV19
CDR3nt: TGTGCCACCTCGCCAGAGGGGGGAAGCTATGGCTACACCTTC
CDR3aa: CATSPEGGSYGYTF

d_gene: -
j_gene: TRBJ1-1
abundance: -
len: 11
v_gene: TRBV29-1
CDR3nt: TGCAGCGTTCGACTAAACACTGAAGCTTTCTTT
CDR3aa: CSVRLNTEAFF

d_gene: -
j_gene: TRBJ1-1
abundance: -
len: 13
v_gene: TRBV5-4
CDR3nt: TGTGCCAGCAGCCAAGGGGCGTTGACTGAAGCTTTCTTT
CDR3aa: CASSQGALTEAFF

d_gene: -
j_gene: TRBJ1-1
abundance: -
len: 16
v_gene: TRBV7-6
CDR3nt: TGTGCCAGCAGCTTAGCAAGTAGTTTCGAGGTTACTAAAGCTTTCTTT
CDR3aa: CASSLASSFEVTKAFF

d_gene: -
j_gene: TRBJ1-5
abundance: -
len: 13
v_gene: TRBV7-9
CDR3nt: TGTGCCAGCAGCATGTACGGGAATCAGCCCCAGCATTTT
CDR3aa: CASSMYGNQPQHF

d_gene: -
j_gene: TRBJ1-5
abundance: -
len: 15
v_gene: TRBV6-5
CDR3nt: TGTGCCAGCAGTTACTCGGGGTATAGCAATCAGCCCCAGCATTTT
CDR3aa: CASSYSGYSNQPQHF

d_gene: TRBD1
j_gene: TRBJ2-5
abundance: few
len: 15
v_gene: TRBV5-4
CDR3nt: TGTGCCAGCAGCTTACAGGGGACCCACCAAGAGACCCAGTACTTC
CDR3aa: CASSLQGTHQETQYF

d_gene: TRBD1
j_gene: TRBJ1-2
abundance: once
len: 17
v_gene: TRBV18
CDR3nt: TGTGCCAGCTCACCAGCGACCGGGACAGGTCTTTACGGTGGCTACACCTTC
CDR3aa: CASSPATGTGLYGGYTF

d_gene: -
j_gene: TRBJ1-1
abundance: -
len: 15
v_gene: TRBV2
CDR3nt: TGTGCCAGCAGTGCCCTTACCAGGGGGAACACTGAAGCTTTCTTT
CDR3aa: CASSALTRGNTEAFF

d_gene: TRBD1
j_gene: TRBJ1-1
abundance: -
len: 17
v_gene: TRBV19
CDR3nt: TGTGCCAGTAGTTCCACCCGACAGGGGAGGATTGGCACTGAAGCTTTCTTT
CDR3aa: CASSSTRQGRIGTEAFF

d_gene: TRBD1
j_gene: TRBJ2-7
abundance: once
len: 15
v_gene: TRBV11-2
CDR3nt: TGTGCCAGCAGCTTAGACAGGGGGCCCTCCTACGAGCAGTACTTC
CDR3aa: CASSLDRGPSYEQYF

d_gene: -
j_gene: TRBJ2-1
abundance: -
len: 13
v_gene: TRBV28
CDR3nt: TGTGCCAGCAGCCCCCCCGTTCTTAATGAGCAGTTCTTC
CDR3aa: CASSPPVLNEQFF

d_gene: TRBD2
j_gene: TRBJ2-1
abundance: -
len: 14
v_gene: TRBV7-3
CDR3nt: TGTGCCAGCATGACTAGCGGGGGAAACAATGAGCAGTTCTTC
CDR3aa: CASMTSGGNNEQFF

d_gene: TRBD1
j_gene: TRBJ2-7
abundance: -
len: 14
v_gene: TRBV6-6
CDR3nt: TGTGCCAGCAATCACAACGACAGGGTGGACGAGCAGTACTTC
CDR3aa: CASNHNDRVDEQYF

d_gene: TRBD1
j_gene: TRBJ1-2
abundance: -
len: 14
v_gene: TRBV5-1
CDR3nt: TGCGCCAGCAGCTCGGGGGACAGGTTCGGTGGCTACACCTTC
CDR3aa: CASSSGDRFGGYTF

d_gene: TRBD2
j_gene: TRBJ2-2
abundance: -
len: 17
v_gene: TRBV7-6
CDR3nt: TGTGCCAGCAGCTTGTATGGACTAGCGGCGAACACCGGGGAGCTGTTTTTT
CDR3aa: CASSLYGLAANTGELFF

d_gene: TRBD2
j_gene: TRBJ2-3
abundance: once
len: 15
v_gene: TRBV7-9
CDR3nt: TGTGCCAGCAGCCCCCCTGCCCCTCTAGCGGGGGATAAATATTTT
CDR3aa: CASSPPAPLAGDKYF

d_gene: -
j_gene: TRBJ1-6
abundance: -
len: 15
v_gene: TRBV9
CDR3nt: TGTGCCAGCAGCGATACCGGGACACACAATTCACCCCTCCACTTT
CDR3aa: CASSDTGTHNSPLHF

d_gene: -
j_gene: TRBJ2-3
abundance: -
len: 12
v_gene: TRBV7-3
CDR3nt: TGTGCCAGCAGCGAACAGGGCGGCACGCAGTATTTT
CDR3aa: CASSEQGGTQYF

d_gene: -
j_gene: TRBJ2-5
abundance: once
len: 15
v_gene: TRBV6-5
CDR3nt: TGTGCCAGCAACGGTGCAGGGCTCAGGGGAGAGACCCAGTACTTC
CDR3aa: CASNGAGLRGETQYF

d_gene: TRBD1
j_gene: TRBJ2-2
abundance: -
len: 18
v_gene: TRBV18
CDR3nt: TGTGCCAGCTCACCTGGGGACAGTCCGGGCGAGGTGACCGGGGAGCTGTTTTTT
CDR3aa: CASSPGDSPGEVTGELFF

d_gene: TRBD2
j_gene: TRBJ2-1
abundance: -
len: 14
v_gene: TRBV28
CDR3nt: TGTGCCAGCAGTACTCCGGGAGGGGCAGGTGAGCAGTTCTTC
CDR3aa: CASSTPGGAGEQFF

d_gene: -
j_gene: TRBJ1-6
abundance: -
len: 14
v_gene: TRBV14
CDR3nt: TGTGCCAGCAGCCAAGATCACCCAGGGGTGTCCCTCCACTTT
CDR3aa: CASSQDHPGVSLHF

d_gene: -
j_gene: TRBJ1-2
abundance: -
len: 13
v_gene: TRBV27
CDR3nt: TGTGCCAGCAGTTATGCGAGGGGGAGTGGCTACACCTTC
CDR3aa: CASSYARGSGYTF

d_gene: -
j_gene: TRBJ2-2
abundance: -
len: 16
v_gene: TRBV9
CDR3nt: TGTGCCAGCAGCGTAGCGGCCGTGCAGGGTGGCGGGGAGCTGTTTTTT
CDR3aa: CASSVAAVQGGGELFF

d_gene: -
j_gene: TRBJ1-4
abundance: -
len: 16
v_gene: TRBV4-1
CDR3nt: TGCGCCAGCAGCCAAGAAGGGTGGCCCACGCAGGAAAAACTGTTTTTT
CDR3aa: CASSQEGWPTQEKLFF

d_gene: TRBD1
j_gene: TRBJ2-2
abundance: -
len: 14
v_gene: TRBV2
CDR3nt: TGTGCCAGCACCGACAGGGTTCACACCGGGGAGCTGTTTTTT
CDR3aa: CASTDRVHTGELFF

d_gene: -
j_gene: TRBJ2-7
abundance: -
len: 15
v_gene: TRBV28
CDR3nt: TGTGCCAGCAGGCTCACCGGGGTAGTAGGAAACGAGCAGTACTTC
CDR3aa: CASRLTGVVGNEQYF

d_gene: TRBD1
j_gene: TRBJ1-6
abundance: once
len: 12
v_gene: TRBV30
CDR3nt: TGTGCCTACGAGGCAGGGGGATCACCCCTCCACTTT
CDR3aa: CAYEAGGSPLHF

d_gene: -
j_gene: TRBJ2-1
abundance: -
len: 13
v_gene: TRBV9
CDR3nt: TGTGCCAGCAGCGTAGGTGGTGGGAATGAGCAGTTCTTC
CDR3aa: CASSVGGGNEQFF

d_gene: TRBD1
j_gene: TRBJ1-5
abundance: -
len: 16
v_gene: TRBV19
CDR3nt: TGTGCCAGTGGTTATAGACAGGGGGGGAGCAATCAGCCCCAGCATTTT
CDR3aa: CASGYRQGGSNQPQHF

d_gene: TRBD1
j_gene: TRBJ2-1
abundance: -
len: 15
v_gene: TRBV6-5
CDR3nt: TGTGCCAGCAGGATTATATTGACAGGGTTAAGTGAGCAGTTCTTC
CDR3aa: CASRIILTGLSEQFF

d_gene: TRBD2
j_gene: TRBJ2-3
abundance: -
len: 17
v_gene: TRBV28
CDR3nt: TGTGCCAGCAGTTTACGGGGCGGGAGGGACCGCACAGATACGCAGTATTTT
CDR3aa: CASSLRGGRDRTDTQYF

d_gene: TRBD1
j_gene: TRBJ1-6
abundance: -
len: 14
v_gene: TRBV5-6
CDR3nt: TGTGCCAGCAGCGTCGGGACAGGGGTTTCACCCCTCCACTTT
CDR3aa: CASSVGTGVSPLHF

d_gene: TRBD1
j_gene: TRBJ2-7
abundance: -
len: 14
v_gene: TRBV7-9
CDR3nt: TGTGCCAGCAGCCAAAGGGGGCTCGGCAACGAGCAGTACTTC
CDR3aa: CASSQRGLGNEQYF

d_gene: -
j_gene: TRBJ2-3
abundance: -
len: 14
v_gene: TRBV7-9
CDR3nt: TGTGCCAGCAGCTTAAGACTAGTTTCAGATACGCAGTATTTT
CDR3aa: CASSLRLVSDTQYF

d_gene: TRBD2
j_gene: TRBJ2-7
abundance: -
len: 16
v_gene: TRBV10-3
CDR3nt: TGTGCCATCAGACCCGGGACTAGCAGCTCAACCTACGAGCAGTACTTC
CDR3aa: CAIRPGTSSSTYEQYF

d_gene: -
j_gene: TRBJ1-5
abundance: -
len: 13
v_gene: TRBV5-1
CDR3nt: TGCGCCAGCAGTGGCGATCCAAATCAGCCCCAGCATTTT
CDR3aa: CASSGDPNQPQHF